This paragraph reports one T cell receptor (beta chain). The antigen is not known. CDR1 is SGHVS and CDR2 is FQNEAQ in the germline V gene. This CDR3 has 15 amino acids. V was shortened by 5 bases and J by 2 bases, with 13 bases between the two germline ends. The data are from a study of long-term antiretroviral therapy in people with HIV. Study observations and caveats: Repertoire dominance by clones expanded before ART was seen at all time points.

Runs used v3.0 of the immunoSEQ assay and were done at survey level. Method: immunoSEQ multiplex PCR; TCRdb's copy keeps in-frame clones and lacks some. The table lists about 48,000 clones, about 86% of them singletons. This chain links TRBV7-8 with TRBJ1-5; D unresolved. The sequence came from a woman younger than 35 with HIV. The input for sequencing was unsorted PBMCs, taken 0.8 years after starting antiretroviral therapy. CDR3 sequence (DNA): TGTGCCAGCAGCATTGCGGGGTCGGGCAATCAGCCCCAGCATTTT. As protein: CASSIAGSGNQPQHF. Combining the CDR3 with reference TRBV7-8 and TRBJ1-5 gives the whole variable domain GAGVSQSPRYKVAKRGQDVALRCDPISGHVSLFWYQQALGQGPEFLTYFQNEAQLDKSGLPSDRFFAERPEGSVSTLKIQRTQQEDSAVYLCASSIAGSGNQPQHFGDGTRLSIL.